One and the same sample provided the 6 T cell receptor beta chains below, sequenced in a study of response to subunit inactivated influenza vaccine. TCRdb recomputed calls from the RT-PCR reads with MiXCR, one row per CDR3 protein. Among about 700,000 distinct CDR3 sequences listed, approximately 15% were seen once. The starting material was PBMCs from blood, obtained 14 days before vaccination. Receptors originate from a man aged 50-59 years who received an inactivated influenza vaccine.

This clonotype appeared a few times. The V call is TRBV7-2, the J call TRBJ2-5; the match to TRBD1 covers 8 bases. The CDR3 runs to 16 residues. J was trimmed by 5 bases and V by 2 bases; bases with no gene match: 10. From germline, CDR1 is SGHTA and CDR2 FQGNSA. As DNA, the CDR3 is TGTGCCAGCAGCTTATTGCCCGACAGGGGAATTGAGACCCAGTACTTC. Encoded protein: CASSLLPDRGIETQYF.

This CDR3 is CASSFGGQGYGYTF. For the CDR3, the DNA is TGCGCCAGCAGCTTTGGTGGACAGGGATATGGCTACACCTTC. V usage is TRBV5-1 and J usage is TRBJ1-2; 8 bases are shared with TRBD1. CDR3 length: 14 residues. After removal of 2 bases from V and 5 bases from J, the junction contained 5 bases not matched to a gene. Germline assignment: CDR1 SGHRS and CDR2 YFSETQ.

The J gene is TRBJ2-1, the V gene TRBV28, with 7 bases lining up with TRBD2. The V and J ends lost 4 bases and 0 bases, in that order; junction bases with no gene match: 6. This CDR3 contains 16 residues. CDR1 and CDR2 (germline): MDHEN, SYDVKM. CDR3 in amino acids: CASSSLGGSSYNEQFF. In nucleotides, the CDR3 is TGTGCCAGCAGTTCCCTGGGGGGGAGCTCCTACAATGAGCAGTTCTTC.

This clonotype was seen only a few times. The V call is TRBV11-2, the J call TRBJ2-1; 10 bases map to TRBD2. The CDR3 is 19 residues long. Germline V CDR1 and CDR2: SGHAT, FQNNGV. J gave up 2 bases and V 4 bases, and 14 bases lay outside the gene matches. CDR3 residues: CASSSPPLSSGGTYNEQFF. The CDR3 DNA is TGTGCCAGCAGCTCTCCCCCGTTGAGTAGCGGGGGGACCTACAATGAGCAGTTCTTC.

This rearrangement joins TRBV3-1 to TRBJ2-5; 8 positions agree with TRBD1. The CDR3 runs 15 residues. The germline CDR1 and CDR2 sequences are LGHDT and YNNKEL (reference sequence). J was trimmed by 5 bases and V by 3 bases; bases with no gene match: 8. The CDR3 here is CASSHRQGRMETQYF. The CDR3, as DNA: TGTGCCAGCAGCCATCGACAGGGGAGGATGGAGACCCAGTACTTC.

This clonotype was observed a few times. The genes are TRBV20-1 and TRBJ2-7, with D possibly being TRBD1 (5 bases). The CDR3 totals 12 residues. Trimming removed 6 bases from V and 3 bases from J, with 12 bases in between. Germline assignment: CDR1 DFQATT and CDR2 SNEGSKA (reference sequence). The CDR3 sequence: CSARHRNYEQYF. DNA of the CDR3: TGCAGTGCCCGGCACAGGAACTACGAGCAGTACTTC.